This T cell receptor beta chain originates from a study of blood T cell repertoires in COVID-19. V was clipped by 0 bases and J by 7 bases; unmatched bases: 8. Per the germline V gene, CDR1 is SGHNT and CDR2 is YYREEE (reference sequence). The CDR3 is 15 amino acids. This clone was picked up one time. Profiling relied on immunoSEQ multiplex PCR, and the TCRdb table lists in-frame clones only, not all of them. The repertoire holds over 200,000 clones, with over 80% as singletons. The chain has TRBV5-4 and TRBJ2-7, with 9 bases that match TRBD2. Input material: peripheral blood. The origin of this receptor is a man aged 40-55 years with acute or convalescent COVID-19. CDR3 protein: CASSLEASGTWEQYF. The CDR3 DNA reads TGTGCCAGCAGCTTGGAAGCTAGCGGGACATGGGAGCAGTACTTC. The entire variable domain, with the rest obtained from reference TRBV5-4 and TRBJ2-7, is as follows: ETGVTQSPTHLIKTRGQQVTLRCSSQSGHNTVSWYQQALGQGPQFIFQYYREEENGRGNFPPRFSGLQFPNYSSELNVNALELDDSALYLCASSLEASGTWEQYFGPGTRLTVT.